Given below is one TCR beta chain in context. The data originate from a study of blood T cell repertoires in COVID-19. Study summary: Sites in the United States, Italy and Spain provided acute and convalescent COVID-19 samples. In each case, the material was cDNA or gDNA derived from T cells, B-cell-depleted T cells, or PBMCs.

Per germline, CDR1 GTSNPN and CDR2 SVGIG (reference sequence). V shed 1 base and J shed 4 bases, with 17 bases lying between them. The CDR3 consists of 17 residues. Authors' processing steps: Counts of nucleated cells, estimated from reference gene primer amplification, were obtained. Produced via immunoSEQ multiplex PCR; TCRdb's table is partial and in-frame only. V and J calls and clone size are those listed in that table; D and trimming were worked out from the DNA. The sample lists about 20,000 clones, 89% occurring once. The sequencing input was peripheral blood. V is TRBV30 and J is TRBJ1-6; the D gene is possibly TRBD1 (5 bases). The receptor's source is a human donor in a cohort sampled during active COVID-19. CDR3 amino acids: CAWSGLGGTLYNSPLHF. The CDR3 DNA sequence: TGTGCCTGGAGTGGGTTGGGGGGGACCCTTTATAATTCACCCCTCCACTTT.